Listed below are T cell receptor beta chains from one sample, sequenced in a study of cytomegalovirus exposure and HLA in healthy donors. Data came from immunoSEQ multiplex PCR; TCRdb stores just in-frame clones and leaves some out. The sample lists over 120,000 clones, approximately 84% occurring once. Material: PBMCs. These receptors all come from a man under 40 in good health and CMV-seropositive. Both conserved end residues are part of each CDR3. The D gene is left open where the match is weak. Clone sizes are given selectively: once, few, many, or a class where the clone is expanded.

clone_size,d_call,v_call,j_call,cdr3_nt,cdr3_aa
few,-,TRBV10-3,TRBJ2-5,TGTGCCATCAGTGAGTCAGAGGAGACCCAGTACTTC,CAISESEETQYF
-,-,TRBV7-9,TRBJ1-4,TGTGCCAGCAGCCCGGCGGGGGTTTCGAGGGAAAAACTGTTTTTT,CASSPAGVSREKLFF
-,TRBD1,TRBV7-9,TRBJ1-1,TGTGCCAGCAGCTCGCCAGGACAGGGCAACACTGAAGCTTTCTTT,CASSSPGQGNTEAFF
-,TRBD2,TRBV7-3,TRBJ2-5,TGTGCCAGCAGTCCCTCACTAGCGGGCGGAGAGACCCAGTACTTC,CASSPSLAGGETQYF
-,-,TRBV7-3,TRBJ1-2,TGTGCCAGCAGCTTAGCCCGGGGGGCAGACTATGGCTACACCTTC,CASSLARGADYGYTF
few,TRBD1,TRBV5-1,TRBJ2-7,TGCGCCAGCAAGATCCTGGGACAGGGTGACTACGAGCAGTACTTC,CASKILGQGDYEQYF
-,-,TRBV30,TRBJ1-1,TGTGCCTGGAGTGTAAGACAGTCAGCAACCAACACTGAAGCTTTCTTT,CAWSVRQSATNTEAFF
-,TRBD1,TRBV2,TRBJ1-1,TGTGCCAGCAGTGAAACTGGGGCAGGGGGAAACGGAGCTTTCTTT,CASSETGAGGNGAFF
once,TRBD2,TRBV5-6,TRBJ2-1,TGTGCCAGCAGCTTTGAATTACTAGCGGGGTACAATGAGCAGTTCTTC,CASSFELLAGYNEQFF
-,-,TRBV10-3,TRBJ1-1,TGTGCCATCAGTGAGCCAGGGGAGGGAGCTTTCTTT,CAISEPGEGAFF
-,-,TRBV19,TRBJ2-2,TGTGCCAGTACCCAACTCGGGTATCCCGGGGAGCTGTTTTTT,CASTQLGYPGELFF
few,TRBD2,TRBV6-1,TRBJ2-5,TGTGCCAGTCTACTAGGACTAGCGGAAGAGACCCAGTACTTC,CASLLGLAEETQYF
-,-,TRBV7-9,TRBJ1-1,TGTGCCAGCAGCCCGGAATCCGGAGCGGGGGACACTGAAGCTTTCTTT,CASSPESGAGDTEAFF
-,-,TRBV30,TRBJ2-2,TGTGCCTGGAGTGTACTTCAAGGGGAGCTGTTTTTT,CAWSVLQGELFF
once,TRBD1,TRBV27,TRBJ1-1,TGTGCCAGCAGCCCGGGACAGTTGAGCACTGAAGCTTTCTTT,CASSPGQLSTEAFF
-,TRBD2,TRBV19,TRBJ2-3,TGTGCCAGTAGTATGGGGACCTTGGCGGGAGAGACAGATACGCAGTATTTT,CASSMGTLAGETDTQYF
-,TRBD1,TRBV9,TRBJ2-5,TGTGCCAGCAGCGTAGGCCAGGGGGAACGGGAGACCCAGTACTTC,CASSVGQGERETQYF
-,TRBD2,TRBV29-1,TRBJ2-3,TGCAGCGTTGAGTGGACTAGGACAGATACGCAGTATTTT,CSVEWTRTDTQYF
-,TRBD1,TRBV18,TRBJ1-1,TGTGCCAGCTCACCACGGGGACAGCTGAACACTGAAGCTTTCTTT,CASSPRGQLNTEAFF
-,TRBD1,TRBV9,TRBJ1-4,TGTGCCAGCAGCGTAGAGGGACAGTCTAATGAAAAACTGTTTTTT,CASSVEGQSNEKLFF
once,TRBD2,TRBV5-1,TRBJ2-7,TGCGCCAGCAGCTCCGGCTTTCGGGCGGGAGACACCTACGAGCAGTACTTC,CASSSGFRAGDTYEQYF
-,TRBD1,TRBV5-1,TRBJ2-7,TGCGCCAGCAGCTCCGGGACAGAGACCTACGAGCAGTACTTC,CASSSGTETYEQYF
-,TRBD1,TRBV7-8,TRBJ1-6,TGTGCCAGCAGCACAGGGGACAGCTCCTATAATTCACCCCTCCACTTT,CASSTGDSSYNSPLHF
-,-,TRBV19,TRBJ2-5,TGTGCCAGTAGTATACTGGCAGGGAAGGAGCAGTACTTC,CASSILAGKEQYF
once,-,TRBV28,TRBJ2-1,TGTGCCAGCAGTGGGGACTCGCCAAATGAGCAGTTCTTC,CASSGDSPNEQFF
-,-,TRBV2,TRBJ2-1,TGTGCCAGCACCAAAGAGGGTTACAATGAGCAGTTCTTC,CASTKEGYNEQFF
-,-,TRBV6-5,TRBJ1-3,TGTGCCAGCAGGCTCGGGATCTCTGGAAACACCATATATTTT,CASRLGISGNTIYF
-,-,TRBV7-9,TRBJ2-7,TGTGCCAGCAGCTTAGGAACAGCGGGCGAGCAGTACTTC,CASSLGTAGEQYF
-,TRBD1,TRBV7-9,TRBJ1-2,TGTTCCAGCAGCCACATCCTGGGACAGTACTATGGCTACACCTTC,CSSSHILGQYYGYTF
-,TRBD2,TRBV9,TRBJ2-5,TGTGCCAGCAGCGTAGGCGGGACTAGCGCCCAAGATACCCAGTACTTC,CASSVGGTSAQDTQYF
-,-,TRBV19,TRBJ1-1,TGTGCCAGTAGTATAGAAGGGGGTAACACTGAAGCTTTCTTT,CASSIEGGNTEAFF
-,-,TRBV21-1,TRBJ2-1,TGTGCCAGCAGCAAATTGGTAGGCAGGGAGGGGAATGAGCAGTTCTTC,CASSKLVGREGNEQFF
-,-,TRBV18,TRBJ2-2,TGTGCCAGCTCACCTCGCGGGACGAACACCGGGGAGCTGTTTTTT,CASSPRGTNTGELFF
-,-,TRBV2,TRBJ1-2,TGTGCCAGCATCCCCGGACGGGCCGGGAATGGCTACACCTTC,CASIPGRAGNGYTF
-,-,TRBV10-1,TRBJ1-4,TGCGCCAGCAGCATCAAAGCCCAAGACTATCACCGGGATGAAAAACTGTTTTTT,CASSIKAQDYHRDEKLFF
-,-,TRBV11-1,TRBJ2-5,TGTGCCAGCAGTTTAGCTCAAGGGGGTCAAGAGACCCAGTACTTC,CASSLAQGGQETQYF
-,TRBD2,TRBV5-4,TRBJ2-2,TGTGCCAGCAGCCCTAGCGGCACCGGGGAGCTGTTTTTT,CASSPSGTGELFF
-,-,TRBV13,TRBJ2-1,TGTGCCAGCAGCTTAGTGGACACCGAGCAGTTCTTC,CASSLVDTEQFF
once,TRBD1,TRBV9,TRBJ1-2,TGTGCCAGCAGCGGGGGACAGTTCTATGGCTACACCTTC,CASSGGQFYGYTF
-,TRBD2,TRBV18,TRBJ2-7,TGTGCCAGCTCACCACGGGAGGGACTCCACTCCTACGAGCAGTACTTC,CASSPREGLHSYEQYF
-,-,TRBV12-5,TRBJ2-7,TGTGCTAGTGGTTTGGCGACAGTCCTCTCCTACGAGCAGTACTTC,CASGLATVLSYEQYF
-,TRBD1,TRBV27,TRBJ1-2,TGTGCCAGCAGTCGAGCCAGACCCAAGGACAGGGGAGACTATGGCTACACCTTC,CASSRARPKDRGDYGYTF
-,-,TRBV11-2,TRBJ2-7,TGTGCCAGCAGCTTAGACGGACAGAGTTACGAGCAGTACTTC,CASSLDGQSYEQYF
once,-,TRBV5-1,TRBJ2-1,TGCGCCAGCAGCTTGGCATCGAGCGGAGGGTACAATGAGCAGTTCTTC,CASSLASSGGYNEQFF
-,TRBD1,TRBV19,TRBJ1-1,TGTGCCAGTAGTATGGACAGGGCCTCGTGGCATACTGAAGCTTTCTTT,CASSMDRASWHTEAFF
-,-,TRBV28,TRBJ2-7,TGTGCCAGCAGTTCGACAGGCTTAGTTTTCGAGCAGTACTTC,CASSSTGLVFEQYF
-,TRBD2,TRBV27,TRBJ2-5,TGTGCCAGCAGCCGACCTTCTAGCGGGAGGACAGAGACCCAGTACTTC,CASSRPSSGRTETQYF
-,TRBD1,TRBV28,TRBJ1-1,TGTGCCAGCAGGCCAGGGACAGCGAACACTGAAGCTTTCTTT,CASRPGTANTEAFF
-,-,TRBV5-1,TRBJ2-7,TGCGCCAGCAGCCCGGGGACTCGCGCCTACGAGCAGTACTTC,CASSPGTRAYEQYF
-,-,TRBV7-3,TRBJ2-3,TGTGCCAGCAGCTTAGCCCCGTTGCGAATAGCCACAGATACGCAGTATTTT,CASSLAPLRIATDTQYF
-,TRBD1,TRBV19,TRBJ1-1,TGTGCCAGTAGTGTTCTTCAGGGACAGATGAACACTGAAGCTTTCTTT,CASSVLQGQMNTEAFF
-,-,TRBV7-3,TRBJ2-1,TGTGCCAGCAGCTTAATCCCGGGAAGCAACTATGAGCAGTTCTTC,CASSLIPGSNYEQFF
-,TRBD1,TRBV4-1,TRBJ2-7,TGCGCCAGCAGCCCATCGGCTCGACAGGGGTCCTACGAGCAGTACTTC,CASSPSARQGSYEQYF
-,-,TRBV4-1,TRBJ2-7,TGCGCCAGCAGCCAAGTCTACCAAAACTACGAGCAGTACTTC,CASSQVYQNYEQYF
once,TRBD2,TRBV18,TRBJ2-5,TGTGCCAGCTCACCTCTAGCGGGAGGGTCGTACCAAGAGACCCAGTACTTC,CASSPLAGGSYQETQYF
-,TRBD2,TRBV5-1,TRBJ2-1,TGCGCCAGCAGCCGACTAGCGGGAGGGCCCTCCTACAATGAGCAGTTCTTC,CASSRLAGGPSYNEQFF
-,TRBD1,TRBV28,TRBJ2-7,TGTGCCAGCAGCCTCAGGGGGCCCGGCTACGAGCAGTACTTC,CASSLRGPGYEQYF
once,-,TRBV5-1,TRBJ1-3,TGCGCCAGCAGCCAGCCGGCGGGAGGGCGTGGAAACACCATATATTTT,CASSQPAGGRGNTIYF
-,-,TRBV28,TRBJ1-1,TGTGCCAGCAGTTCACCCCGACAGGCGATGAACACTGAAGCTTTCTTT,CASSSPRQAMNTEAFF
once,TRBD2,TRBV15,TRBJ2-5,TGTGCCACCAACCGACAAGCGGGGCAAGAGACCCAGTACTTC,CATNRQAGQETQYF